This T cell receptor beta chain was observed in a study of CXCR3-negative and CXCR3-positive naive CD8 T cells. The wider study: Cumulative TRB read yield was roughly 140 million, averaging about 1.5 +/- 0.3 million per library.

This clonotype counts as medium-sized by frequency. Its antigen remains unidentified. Study outcomes and limitations: Once cells were cryopreserved, CXCR3 expression went down partly, and most assays used fresh PBMCs. Memory, not naive, CXCR3-negative and CXCR3-positive cells differed in TRBV-TRBJ usage. Diversity ran similarly high across both naive subsets but far lower in memory CD8+ cells.

The libraries of TRB cDNA were constructed through 5' RACE using UMI labels. TCRdb re-called the 5' RACE reads; every CDR3 protein appears as one record, without DNA. The sample's table shows 20,000 to 25,000 distinct CDR3 sequences. The CDR3 loop spans 13 amino acids. Germline V CDR1 and CDR2: SSHAT, FNYEAQ (reference sequence). Sequences were obtained from naive CXCR3- CD8+ T cells from blood. Described subset: CD45RO-CCR7+CD27+CD95- naive CD8+ T cells lacking CXCR3 (TNR3-). The chain uses TRBV7-7 and TRBJ2-1. The receptor was derived from a human donor in good health. Some clones in this sample may be carry-over from other donors' samples. The CDR3 sequence is CASSFGIGNEQFF.